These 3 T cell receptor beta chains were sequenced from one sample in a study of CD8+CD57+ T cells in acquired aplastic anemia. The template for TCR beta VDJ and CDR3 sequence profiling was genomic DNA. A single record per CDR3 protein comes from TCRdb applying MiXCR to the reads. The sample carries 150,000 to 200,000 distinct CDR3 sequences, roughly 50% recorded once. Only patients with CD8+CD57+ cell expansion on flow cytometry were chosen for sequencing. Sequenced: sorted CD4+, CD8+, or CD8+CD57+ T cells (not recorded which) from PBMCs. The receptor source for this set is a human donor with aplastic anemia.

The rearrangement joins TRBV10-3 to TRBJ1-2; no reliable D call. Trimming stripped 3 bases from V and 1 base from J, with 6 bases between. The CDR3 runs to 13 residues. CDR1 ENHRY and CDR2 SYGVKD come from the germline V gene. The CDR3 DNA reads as TGTGCCATCAGTGACGGTCATAACTATGGCTACACCTTC. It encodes CAISDGHNYGYTF.

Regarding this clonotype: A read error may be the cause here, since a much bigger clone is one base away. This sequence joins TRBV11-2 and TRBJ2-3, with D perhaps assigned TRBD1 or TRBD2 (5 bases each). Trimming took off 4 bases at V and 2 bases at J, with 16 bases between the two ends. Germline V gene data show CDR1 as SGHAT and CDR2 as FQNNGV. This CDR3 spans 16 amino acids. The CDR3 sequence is CASSWGYRGLTDTQYF. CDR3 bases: TGTGCCAGCAGCTGGGGGTATCGGGGCCTCACAGATACGCAGTATTTT.

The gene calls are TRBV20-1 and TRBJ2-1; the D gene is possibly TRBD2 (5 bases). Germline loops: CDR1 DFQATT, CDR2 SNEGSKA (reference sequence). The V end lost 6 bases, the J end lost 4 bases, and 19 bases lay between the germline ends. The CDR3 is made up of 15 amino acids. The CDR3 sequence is CSAPTEGLLYNEQFF. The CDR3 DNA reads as TGCAGTGCCCCTACAGAGGGCCTACTATACAATGAGCAGTTCTTC.